The clone carrying this T cell receptor (beta chain) was seen a few times. The antigen remains unidentified. V shed 4 bases, J shed 7 bases, and the junction held 6 bases outside the gene matches. The CDR3 extends over 15 amino acids. The record originates from a study of CD8 T cells in ankylosing spondylitis. Study observations and caveats: Certain motif variants had earlier appeared in reactive arthritis synovial fluid and blood. Seemingly characteristic of ankylosing spondylitis blood was a TCR beta motif consisting of under ten highly homologous variants. The clones that were linked to disease were reported to be significantly enriched in matched synovial fluid samples from ankylosing spondylitis patients.

A quantitative 5'-RACE method, one with molecular barcodes, was used to make TCR beta libraries. Via MiXCR, TCRdb re-called the 5' RACE reads, giving one row per CDR3 protein. This table has 200,000 to 250,000 distinct CDR3 sequences, roughly 32% appearing once. The V call is TRBV12-3 or TRBV12-4, the J call TRBJ2-2; 10 bases agree with TRBD2. The sequence came from a male donor with ankylosing spondylitis or in good health (not recorded which). The sequencing sample was made of blood, either unsorted or a sorted T cell fraction (not recorded which). Here the CDR3 DNA reads TGTGCCAGCAGTTCAAGCGGGGGGGTCGGCGGGGAGCTGTTTTTT. It codes for CASSSSGGVGGELFF.